This T cell receptor beta chain is from a study of beta chain features in type 1 diabetes. Study results and caveats: The study found fewer insertions and more deletions at VDJ junctions in type 1 diabetes patients. When cDNA is sequenced, cells with high TCR expression could be over-represented.

In regard to this clone: Antigen unknown.

The CDR3 has 13 residues. V trimming: 8 bases; J trimming: 5 bases; junction bases outside the gene matches: 7. The V gene's germline CDR1 is KGHSH and CDR2 LQKENI. Isolated RNA was reverse transcribed in full, so expressed TCRB transcripts were sequenced. Sequenced by immunoSEQ multiplex PCR; TCRdb stores in-frame clones only, minus some. The sample lists about 230,000 clones; over 8.5% were seen once. Specimen: naive CD4+ T cells from blood. This TCR was recovered from a woman aged 18-29 years in good health. The chain couples TRBV18 to TRBJ1-1; 8 positions match TRBD1. The CDR3 spells CASARQGRTEAFF. CDR3 bases: TGTGCCAGCGCTCGACAGGGGAGAACTGAAGCTTTCTTT.